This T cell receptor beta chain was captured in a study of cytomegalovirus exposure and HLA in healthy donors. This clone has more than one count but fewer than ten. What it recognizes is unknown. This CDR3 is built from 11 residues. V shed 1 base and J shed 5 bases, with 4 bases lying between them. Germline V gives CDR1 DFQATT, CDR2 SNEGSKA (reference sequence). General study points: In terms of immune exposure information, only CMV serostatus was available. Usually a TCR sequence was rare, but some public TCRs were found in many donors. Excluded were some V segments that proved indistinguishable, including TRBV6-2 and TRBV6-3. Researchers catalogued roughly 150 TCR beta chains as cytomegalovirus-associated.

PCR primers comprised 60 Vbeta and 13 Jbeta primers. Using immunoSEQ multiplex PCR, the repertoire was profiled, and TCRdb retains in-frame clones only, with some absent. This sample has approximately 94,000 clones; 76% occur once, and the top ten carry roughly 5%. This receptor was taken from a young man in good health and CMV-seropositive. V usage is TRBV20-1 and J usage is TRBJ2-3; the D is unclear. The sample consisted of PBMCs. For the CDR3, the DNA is TGCAGTGCTAGAGTCGTAGATACGCAGTATTTT. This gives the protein CSARVVDTQYF.